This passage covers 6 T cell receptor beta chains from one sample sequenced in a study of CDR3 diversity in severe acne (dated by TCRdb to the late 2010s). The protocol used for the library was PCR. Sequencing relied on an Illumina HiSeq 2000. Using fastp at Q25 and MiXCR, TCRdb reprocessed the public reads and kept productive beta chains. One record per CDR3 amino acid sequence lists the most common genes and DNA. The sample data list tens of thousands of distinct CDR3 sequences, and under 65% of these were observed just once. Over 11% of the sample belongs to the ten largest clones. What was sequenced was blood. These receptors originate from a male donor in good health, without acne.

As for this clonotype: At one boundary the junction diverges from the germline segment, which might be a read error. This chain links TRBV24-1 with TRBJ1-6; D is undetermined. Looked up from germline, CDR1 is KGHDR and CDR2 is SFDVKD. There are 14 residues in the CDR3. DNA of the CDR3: TGTGCCAGCAGTGAGACCGGGGAAAATCAGCCCCACCACTTT. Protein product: CASSETGENQPHHF.

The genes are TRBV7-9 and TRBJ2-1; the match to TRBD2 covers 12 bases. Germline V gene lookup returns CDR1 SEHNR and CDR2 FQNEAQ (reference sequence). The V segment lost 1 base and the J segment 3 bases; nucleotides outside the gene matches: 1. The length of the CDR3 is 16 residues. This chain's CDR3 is CASSLGGLAGYNEQFF. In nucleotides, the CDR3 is TGTGCCAGCAGCTTAGGGGGACTAGCGGGCTACAATGAGCAGTTCTTC. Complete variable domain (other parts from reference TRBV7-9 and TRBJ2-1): DTGVSQNPRHKITKRGQNVTFRCDPISEHNRLYWYRQTLGQGPEFLTYFQNEAQLEKSRLLSDRFSAERPKGSFSTLEIQRTEQGDSAMYLCASSLGGLAGYNEQFFGPGTRLTVL.

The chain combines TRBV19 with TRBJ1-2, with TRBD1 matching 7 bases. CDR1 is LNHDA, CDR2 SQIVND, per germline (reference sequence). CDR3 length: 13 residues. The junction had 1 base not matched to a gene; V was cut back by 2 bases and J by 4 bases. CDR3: CASSIRDSYGYTF. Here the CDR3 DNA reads TGTGCCAGTAGTATACGGGACAGCTATGGCTACACCTTC.

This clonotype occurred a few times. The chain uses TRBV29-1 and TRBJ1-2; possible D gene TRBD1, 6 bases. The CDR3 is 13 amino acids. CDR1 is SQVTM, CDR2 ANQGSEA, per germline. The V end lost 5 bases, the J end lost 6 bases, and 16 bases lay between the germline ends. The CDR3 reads CSVTPRGADGYTF. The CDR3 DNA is TGCAGCGTTACACCGAGGGGGGCCGATGGCTACACCTTC.

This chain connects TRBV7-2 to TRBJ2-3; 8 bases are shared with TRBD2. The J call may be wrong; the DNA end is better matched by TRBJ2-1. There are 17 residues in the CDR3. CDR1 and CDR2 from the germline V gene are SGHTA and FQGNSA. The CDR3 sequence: CASSKNPGLGSTDTQFF. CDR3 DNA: TGTGCCAGCAGTAAGAATCCGGGACTAGGGAGCACAGATACGCAGTTCTTC.

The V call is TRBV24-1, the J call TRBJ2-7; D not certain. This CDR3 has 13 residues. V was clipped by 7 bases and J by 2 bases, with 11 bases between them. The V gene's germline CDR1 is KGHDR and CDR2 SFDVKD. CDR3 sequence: CATSSADAYEQYF. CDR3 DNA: TGTGCCACCAGCAGCGCGGATGCCTACGAGCAGTACTTC.